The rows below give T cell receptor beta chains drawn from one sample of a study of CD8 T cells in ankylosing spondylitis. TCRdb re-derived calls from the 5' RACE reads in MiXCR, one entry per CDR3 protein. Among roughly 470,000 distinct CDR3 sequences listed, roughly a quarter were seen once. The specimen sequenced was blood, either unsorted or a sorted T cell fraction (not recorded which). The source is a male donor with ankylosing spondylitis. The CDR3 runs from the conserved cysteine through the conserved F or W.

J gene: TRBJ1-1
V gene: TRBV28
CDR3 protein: CASSLWSTEAFF

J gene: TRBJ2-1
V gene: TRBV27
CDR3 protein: CASSPRQLRLAGYNEQFF

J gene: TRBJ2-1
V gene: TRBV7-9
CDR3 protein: CASSLTTGEQFF

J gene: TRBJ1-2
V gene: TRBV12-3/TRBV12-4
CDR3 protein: CASSYRDDSGYTF

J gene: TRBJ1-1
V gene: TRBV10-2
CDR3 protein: CASSAGVSTEAFF

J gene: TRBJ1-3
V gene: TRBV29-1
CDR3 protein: CSVEDQKHGNTIYF

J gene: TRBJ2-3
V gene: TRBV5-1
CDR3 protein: CASSVSGRATDTQYF

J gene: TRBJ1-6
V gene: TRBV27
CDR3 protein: CASSLGGYGSPLHF

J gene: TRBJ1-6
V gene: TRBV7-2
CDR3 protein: CASMDRNNSPLHF

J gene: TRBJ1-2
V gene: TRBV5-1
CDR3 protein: CASSDRGQGHGYTF

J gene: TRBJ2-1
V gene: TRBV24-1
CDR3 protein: CATSDGPSDEQFF

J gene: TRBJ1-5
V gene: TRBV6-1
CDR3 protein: CASSPLDSPEISSNQPQHF

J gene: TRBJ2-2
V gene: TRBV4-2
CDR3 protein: CASSPSFSGRARGGELFF

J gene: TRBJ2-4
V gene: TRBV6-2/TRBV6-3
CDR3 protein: CASNSYGDRTNIQYF

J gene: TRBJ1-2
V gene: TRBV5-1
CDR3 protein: CASSPGDRADGYTF

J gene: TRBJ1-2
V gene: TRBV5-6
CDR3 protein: CASSLGPGQGGYTF

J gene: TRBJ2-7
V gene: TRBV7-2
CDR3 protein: CASSSRSFRDEQYF

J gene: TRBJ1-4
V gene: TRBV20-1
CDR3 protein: CSASVTAATNEKLFF

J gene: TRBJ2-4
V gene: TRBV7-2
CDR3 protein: CASSPRGGEENIQYF

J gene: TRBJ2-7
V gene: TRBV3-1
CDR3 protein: CASSQTPRTGGYEQYF

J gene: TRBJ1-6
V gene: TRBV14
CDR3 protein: CASSQRQGAPGSPLHF

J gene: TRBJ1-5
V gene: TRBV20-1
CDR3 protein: CSARDDANQPQHF

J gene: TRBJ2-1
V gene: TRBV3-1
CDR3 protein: CASTGSGGYNEQFF

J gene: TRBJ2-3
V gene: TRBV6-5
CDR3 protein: CASSYSGGASTDTQYF

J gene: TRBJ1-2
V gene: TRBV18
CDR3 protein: CASSPRAGGADYGYTF

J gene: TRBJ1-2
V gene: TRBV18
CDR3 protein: CASSPPGQGSYGYTF

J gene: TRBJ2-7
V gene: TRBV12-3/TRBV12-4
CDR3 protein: CASRSSGSPYEQYF

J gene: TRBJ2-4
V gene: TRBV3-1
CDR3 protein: CASSRLSARLADKNIQYF

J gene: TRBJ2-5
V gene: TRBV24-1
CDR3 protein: CATSDVQGAGETQYF

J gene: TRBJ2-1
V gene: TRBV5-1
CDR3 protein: CASSRGASGRLDEQFF

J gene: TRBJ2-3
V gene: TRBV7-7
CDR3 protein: CASSLGSGIDTDTQYF